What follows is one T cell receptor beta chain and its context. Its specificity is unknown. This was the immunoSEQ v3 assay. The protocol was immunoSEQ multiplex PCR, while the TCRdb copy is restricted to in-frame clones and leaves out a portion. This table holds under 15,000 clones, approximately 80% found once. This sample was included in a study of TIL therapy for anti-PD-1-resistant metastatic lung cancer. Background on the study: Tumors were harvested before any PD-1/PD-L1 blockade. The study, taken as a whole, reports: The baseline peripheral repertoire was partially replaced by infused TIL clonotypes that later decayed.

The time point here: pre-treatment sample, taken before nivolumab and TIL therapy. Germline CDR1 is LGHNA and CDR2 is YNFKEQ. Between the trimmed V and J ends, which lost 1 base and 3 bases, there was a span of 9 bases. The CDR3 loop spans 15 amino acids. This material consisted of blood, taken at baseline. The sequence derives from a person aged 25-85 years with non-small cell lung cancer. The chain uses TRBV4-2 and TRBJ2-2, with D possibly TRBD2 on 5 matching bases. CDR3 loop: CASSQGYGDTGELFF. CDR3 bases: TGTGCCAGCAGCCAAGGTTACGGGGACACCGGGGAGCTGTTTTTT.